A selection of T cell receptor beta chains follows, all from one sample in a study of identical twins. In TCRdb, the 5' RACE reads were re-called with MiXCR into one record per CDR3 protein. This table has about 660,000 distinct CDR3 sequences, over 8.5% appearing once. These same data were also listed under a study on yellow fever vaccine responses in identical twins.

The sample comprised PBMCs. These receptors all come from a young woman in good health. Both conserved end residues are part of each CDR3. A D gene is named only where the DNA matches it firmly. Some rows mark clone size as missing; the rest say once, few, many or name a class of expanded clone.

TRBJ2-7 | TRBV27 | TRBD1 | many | TGTGCCAGCAGTTTAAGCAGGGACAGGGCCCACTACGAGCAGTACTTC | CASSLSRDRAHYEQYF
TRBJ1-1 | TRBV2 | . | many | TGTGCCAGAGTATGGGGCCTCAGGGCCGAGATTGACACTGAAGCTTTCTTT | CARVWGLRAEIDTEAFF
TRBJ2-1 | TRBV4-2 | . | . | TGTGCCAGCAGCCAAGTTGCTGGGGGTGAGCAGTTCTTC | CASSQVAGGEQFF
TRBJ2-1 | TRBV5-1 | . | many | TGCGCCAGCAGCTTTCGACGGGGGAGCTCCTACAATGAGCAGTTCTTC | CASSFRRGSSYNEQFF
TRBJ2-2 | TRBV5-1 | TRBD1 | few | TGCGCCAGCAGCTGGGCAGGGGGCCTTACCGGGGAGCTGTTTTTT | CASSWAGGLTGELFF
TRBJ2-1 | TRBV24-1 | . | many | TGTGCCACCAGTGATTTGGGGCAGGGGAGTGGTGAGCAGTTCTTC | CATSDLGQGSGEQFF
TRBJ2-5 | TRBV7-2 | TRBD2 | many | TGTGCCAGCAGCTTAGGGGGAACTAGCGGGTACCAAGAGACCCAGTACTTC | CASSLGGTSGYQETQYF
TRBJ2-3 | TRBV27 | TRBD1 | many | TGTGCCAGCAGACAGACAGGGGGTAGCACAGATACGCAGTATTTT | CASRQTGGSTDTQYF
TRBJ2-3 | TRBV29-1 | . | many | TGCAGTGTCACAGGAGCCGAAGGAGACACAGATACGCAGTATTTT | CSVTGAEGDTDTQYF
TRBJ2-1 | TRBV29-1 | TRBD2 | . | TGCAGCGTCTTAGCGGGAGGAAGTGGCGATGAGCAGTTCTTC | CSVLAGGSGDEQFF
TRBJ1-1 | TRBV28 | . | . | TGTGCCAGCAGTTTATACTGGAACACTGAAGCTTTCTTT | CASSLYWNTEAFF
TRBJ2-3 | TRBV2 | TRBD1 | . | TGTGCCAGCAGTCTGGAGAGGGGGCCTCGCACAGATACGCAGTATTTT | CASSLERGPRTDTQYF
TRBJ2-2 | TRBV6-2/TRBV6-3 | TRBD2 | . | TGTGCCAGCAGCATAGCGGGAGAGATCGGGGAGCTGTTTTTT | CASSIAGEIGELFF
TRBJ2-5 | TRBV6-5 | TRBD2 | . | TGTGCCAGCAGTTCCGGGGGGGGCAGGGAGACCCAGTACTTC | CASSSGGGRETQYF
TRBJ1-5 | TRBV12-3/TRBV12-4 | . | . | TGTGCCAGCAGTTTAGGGAAAAGCGGCAATCAGCCCCAGCATTTT | CASSLGKSGNQPQHF
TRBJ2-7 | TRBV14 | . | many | TGTGCCAGCAGCCCCGGAGGGTTCGGCTACGAGCAGTACTTC | CASSPGGFGYEQYF
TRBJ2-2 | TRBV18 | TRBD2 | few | TGTGCCAGCTCACCCGCTCGGATAGCGGGAGTAAACACCGGGGAGCTGTTTTTT | CASSPARIAGVNTGELFF
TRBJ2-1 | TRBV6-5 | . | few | TGTGCCAGCAGTTCCCACGTCGGGGGCAATGAGCAGTTCTTC | CASSSHVGGNEQFF
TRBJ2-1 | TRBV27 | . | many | TGTGCCACCAAGAGGGCAGGCTCCTACAATGAGCAGTTCTTC | CATKRAGSYNEQFF
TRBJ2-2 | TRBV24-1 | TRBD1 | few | TGTGCCTTAGTAGGGGACAGGGGTAACACCGGGGAGCTGTTTTTT | CALVGDRGNTGELFF